Listed here are 27 T cell receptor beta chains from one sample, sequenced in a study of cytomegalovirus exposure and HLA in healthy donors. Researchers ran the PCR with 60 Vbeta and 13 Jbeta primers. Produced via immunoSEQ multiplex PCR; TCRdb's table is partial and in-frame only. This repertoire shows roughly 170,000 clones, 76% found once; its top ten account for about 0.8%. Sequencing was performed on PBMCs. These TCRs come from a female donor in good health and CMV-seronegative.

The V call is TRBV5-5, the J call TRBJ2-3, with 9 bases lining up with TRBD1. CDR1 and CDR2 (germline): SGHKS, YYEKEE (reference sequence). The V gene end was trimmed by 4 bases and the J gene end by 4 bases; junction bases not matched to a gene: 10. The CDR3 consists of 16 residues. The chain's CDR3 is CASSRQGTGRADTQYF. In DNA, the CDR3 is TGTGCCAGCAGCCGGCAAGGGACAGGGAGAGCAGATACGCAGTATTTT.

The CDR3 spells CASSISPGTPGGQYF. CDR3 in DNA: TGTGCCAGCAGTATTAGTCCAGGGACACCGGGCGGGCAGTACTTC. V gene TRBV7-2 combines with J gene TRBJ2-7, with D possibly TRBD1 on 6 matching bases. Trimming stripped 6 bases from V and 9 bases from J, with 24 bases between. Per germline, CDR1 SGHTA and CDR2 FQGNSA. The CDR3 length is 15 residues. The full variable domain, in which reference TRBV7-2 and TRBJ2-7 provide the parts outside the CDR3, is GAGVSQSPSNKVTEKGKDVELRCDPISGHTALYWYRQSLGQGLEFLIYFQGNSAPDKSGLPSDRFSAERTGGSVSTLTIQRTQQEDSAVYLCASSISPGTPGGQYFGPGTRLTVT.

The chain combines TRBV5-1 with TRBJ2-7, with TRBD2 matching 7 bases. CDR1 is SGHRS, CDR2 YFSETQ, per germline. The CDR3 extends over 15 amino acids. V shed 0 bases, J shed 6 bases, and the junction held 9 bases outside the gene matches. The CDR3 loop reads CASSLGGGRTGEQYF. The CDR3 DNA reads TGCGCCAGCAGCTTGGGGGGCGGGAGAACGGGCGAGCAGTACTTC.

Remarks on this clone: A junction boundary mismatches the germline segment, possibly from a read error. The genes are TRBV4-2 and TRBJ2-6; tentatively, D is TRBD2 (7 bases). This CDR3 comprises 18 residues. Germline V gene lookup returns CDR1 LGHNA and CDR2 YNFKEQ. This chain's CDR3 is CASSQERGGISGANGLTF. For the CDR3, the DNA is TGTGCCAGCAGCCAAGAGAGGGGGGGAATCTCTGGGGCCAACGGCCTGACTTTC.

This chain links TRBV28 with TRBJ2-5; TRBD2 aligns across 12 bases. Germline CDR1 and CDR2: MDHEN and SYDVKM. The J segment lost 2 bases and the V segment lost 6 bases, leaving 7 bases of the junction unmatched. The CDR3 sequence is 16 residues long. CDR3 residues: CASRPGTSGSQETQYF. The CDR3 DNA follows: TGTGCCAGCAGACCCGGGACTAGCGGGTCTCAAGAGACCCAGTACTTC.

The chain joins TRBV7-3 to TRBJ1-5, with TRBD1 as a possible D gene (6 bases). The CDR3 is made up of 15 amino acids. With 1 base removed from V and 6 bases from J, the gap between germline ends came to 13 bases. Germline CDR1 and CDR2: SGHTA and FQGTGA. For the CDR3, the DNA is TGTGCCAGCAGCTTAAGGGTTCCAGGGGTTCAGCCCCAGCATTTT. This sequence encodes CASSLRVPGVQPQHF.

With regard to this clone: Other DNA variants within this sample encode the same CDR3. V usage is TRBV7-6 and J usage is TRBJ2-3; the match to TRBD1 covers 9 bases. This CDR3 region has 16 residues. The V gene end was trimmed by 1 base and the J gene end by 7 bases; junction bases not matched to a gene: 9. CDR1 is SGHVS, CDR2 FNYEAQ, per germline. CDR3 amino acids: CASSLDRDRVVNTQYF. The CDR3 coding sequence is TGTGCCAGCAGCTTAGACCGGGACAGGGTGGTAAATACGCAGTATTTT.

The genes are TRBV5-6 and TRBJ1-2, with 12 positions matching TRBD1. The CDR3 covers 13 residues. Unmatched junction bases numbered 1, after V lost 4 bases and J lost 6 bases. Germline assignment: CDR1 SGHDT and CDR2 YYEEEE. This chain's CDR3 is CASSRDRGHGYTF. DNA for the CDR3: TGTGCCAGCAGCCGGGACAGGGGGCATGGCTACACCTTC.

The chain uses TRBV6-4 and TRBJ1-1, with 8 nucleotides matching TRBD1. V dropped 4 bases and J dropped 4; count of bases not matched to a gene: 5. Germline CDR1 and CDR2: MRHNA and SNTAGT. This CDR3 contains 14 residues. Here the CDR3 DNA reads TGTGCCAGCAGTGTGGACAGGGTTAGCACTGAAGCTTTCTTT. This sequence encodes CASSVDRVSTEAFF.

The chain uses TRBV29-1 and TRBJ2-5, with D perhaps matching TRBD2 (7 bases). Between the trimmed V and J ends, which lost 6 bases and 4 bases, there was a span of 15 bases. CDR1 and CDR2 (germline): SQVTM, ANQGSEA. This CDR3 contains 13 residues. The CDR3 is CSVGWGGLETQYF. CDR3 DNA: TGCAGCGTCGGGTGGGGGGGCCTAGAGACCCAGTACTTC.

This clone appeared a single time. One end of the junction is discordant with germline, which a read error may explain. CDR3 region: CASSFDPRTGNSQYF. The CDR3 coding sequence is TGTGCCAGCAGCTTCGACCCGCGGACAGGGAACAGTCAGTACTTC. The chain carries TRBV7-2 and TRBJ2-4; TRBD1 agrees at 8 bases. Germline CDR1 is SGHTA and CDR2 is FQGNSA. There are 15 residues in the CDR3.

The rearrangement uses TRBV4-3 and TRBJ2-1; a possible D gene is TRBD2 (5 bases). CDR3 length: 12 residues. Trimming shortened V by 0 bases and J by 12 bases, and 9 bases separated the two germline ends. The germline V gene has CDR1 LGHNA and CDR2 YSLEER. The CDR3 nucleotides read TGCGCCAGCAGCCAAGATGGCCGGGGGCAGTTCTTC. It encodes CASSQDGRGQFF.

This clone was detected only a few times. This sequence joins TRBV7-7 and TRBJ2-5, with 12 bases lining up with TRBD2. Trimming at V came to 5 bases and at J to 12 bases, leaving 7 bases not matched to a gene. The CDR3 is 13 amino acids. Germline CDR1 reads SSHAT; CDR2 reads FNYEAQ (reference sequence). CDR3 sequence: CASSPLRLAGEYF. The CDR3 region has the DNA TGTGCCAGCAGCCCACTGAGACTAGCGGGAGAGTACTTC.

The chain has TRBV4-3 and TRBJ1-6, with a tentative D call TRBD1 (6 bases). This CDR3 contains 15 residues. V was cut by 5 bases and J by 8 bases, with 16 bases left in between. CDR1 and CDR2 from the germline V gene are LGHNA and YSLEER. Written as DNA, the CDR3 is TGCGCCAGCAGCTATACAGGGAAGTCGGATTCACCCCTCCACTTT. Translating gives CASSYTGKSDSPLHF.

The chain links TRBV14 to TRBJ2-7; 7 positions match TRBD1. Per the germline V gene, CDR1 is SGHDN and CDR2 is FVKESK. V shed 4 bases and J 6 bases; nucleotides not matched to a gene: 3. The CDR3 length is 12 residues. The CDR3 coding sequence is TGTGCCAGCAGCCGACAGGGCGCCGAGCAGTACTTC. This translates into CASSRQGAEQYF.

The chain uses TRBV19 and TRBJ2-5, with D unclear. CDR1 and CDR2 from the germline V gene are LNHDA and SQIVND (reference sequence). The CDR3 has 12 amino acids. Trimming pared 7 bases from V and 4 bases from J, leaving 10 bases between. The CDR3 DNA reads TGTGCCAGTACCCCCGGCGGAGAGACCCAGTACTTC. Its translation: CASTPGGETQYF.

This clone was detected only a few times. The gene calls are TRBV4-2 and TRBJ2-7, with D perhaps matching TRBD2 (6 bases). CDR3 length: 14 amino acids. Germline CDR1 LGHNA, CDR2 YNFKEQ. Trimming took 0 bases from V and 6 from J, leaving 12 bases between them. The CDR3 DNA reads TGTGCCAGCAGCCAAGATAGGAGACTAGTCGAGCAGTACTTC. Encoded protein: CASSQDRRLVEQYF.

The chain carries TRBV30 and TRBJ1-5, with D possibly being TRBD1 (6 bases). V was trimmed by 5 bases and J by 3 bases, leaving 14 bases between them. CDR1 GTSNPN and CDR2 SVGIG come from the germline V gene (reference sequence). The CDR3 is made up of 14 amino acids. The CDR3 loop reads CAWGQLPFNQPQHF. The CDR3 coding sequence is TGTGCCTGGGGACAGCTACCATTCAATCAGCCCCAGCATTTT. Full variable domain (rest looked up from reference TRBV30 and TRBJ1-5): SQTIHQWPATLVQPVGSPLSLECTVEGTSNPNLYWYRQAAGRGLQLLFYSVGIGQISSEVPQNLSASRPQDRQFILSSKKLLLSDSGFYLCAWGQLPFNQPQHFGDGTRLSIL.

This clone has only a few counts. The chain has TRBV11-2 and TRBJ2-7; 7 bases line up with TRBD2. Germline-derived CDR1 and CDR2 are SGHAT and FQNNGV. The CDR3 sequence is 16 residues long. V dropped 1 base and J dropped 4; count of bases not matched to a gene: 10. The CDR3 loop is CASSLVTREVSYEQYF. The CDR3 nucleotides are TGTGCCAGCAGCTTAGTCACTCGGGAGGTCTCGTACGAGCAGTACTTC.

J is TRBJ1-1 and V is TRBV5-1; D gene unclear. The V end lost 3 bases, the J end lost 1 base, and 10 bases lay between the germline ends. The CDR3 has 14 amino acids. Germline CDR1 reads SGHRS; CDR2 reads YFSETQ. The CDR3 DNA reads as TGCGCCAGCAGCTACCTTACACGGAACACTGAAGCTTTCTTT. Its protein product is CASSYLTRNTEAFF.

The chain recombines TRBV21-1 with TRBJ2-7; the D segment call TRBD2 is taken from the table without a DNA check. TRBV21-1 is classified as a pseudogene. The CDR3 runs to 15 residues. The CDR3 reads CASPLRGREAYEQYF. CDR3 bases: TGTGCCAGTCCTTTGAGGGGGCGGGAGGCCTACGAGCAGTACTTC.

This rearrangement joins TRBV9 to TRBJ1-2; tentative D call: TRBD1 (5 bases). Trimming removed 3 bases at V and 5 bases at J, with 8 bases between. Germline values: CDR1 SGDLS, CDR2 YYNGEE. This CDR3 spans 12 amino acids. The CDR3 loop is CASSATAYGYTF. The CDR3 nucleotides read TGTGCCAGCAGCGCGACAGCATATGGCTACACCTTC.

The chain carries TRBV4-1 and TRBJ2-3; 8 bases are shared with TRBD2. V gave up 7 bases and J gave up 5 bases; unmatched junction bases: 8. The CDR3 runs to 14 residues. The germline V gene encodes CDR1 MGHRA and CDR2 YSYEKL. The CDR3 region is CASTRGGIQDTQYF. Written as DNA, the CDR3 is TGCGCCAGCACCCGGGGGGGCATCCAAGATACGCAGTATTTT.

This clone was seen more than once but under ten times. An end of the junction does not agree with germline; a read error may underlie this. This chain uses TRBV9 with TRBJ2-6; a weak D match, TRBD1 (5 bases). Germline loops: CDR1 SGDLS, CDR2 YYNGEE. The CDR3 extends over 17 amino acids. This chain's CDR3 is CASSAQPSASGANGLTF. The CDR3 DNA reads TGTGCCAGCAGCGCCCAGCCTTCTGCCTCTGGGGCCAACGGCCTGACTTTC.

This rearrangement joins TRBV25-1 to TRBJ1-6, with TRBD1 identical over 8 bases. The CDR3 runs to 17 residues. V shed 5 bases and J 7 bases; nucleotides not matched to a gene: 13. In germline, CDR1 is MGHDK, CDR2 SYGVNS. This CDR3 is CASSKDPRDRTNSPLHF. Written as DNA, the CDR3 is TGTGCCAGCAGTAAAGACCCCAGGGACAGGACAAATTCACCCCTCCACTTT.

The chain combines TRBV25-1 with TRBJ1-6; D gene ambiguous. Germline CDR1 MGHDK, CDR2 SYGVNS. The CDR3 is 15 residues long. Deletions cut 2 bases from V and 9 bases from J, with 14 bases between. The CDR3 DNA reads TGTGCCAGCAGTGAACCCGATAGCGCAGGTTCACCCCTCCACTTT. Protein: CASSEPDSAGSPLHF.

Here the CDR3 reads CASSSQRRVVNYGYTF. In DNA, the CDR3 is TGTGCCAGCAGCTCCCAGCGTCGAGTCGTGAACTATGGCTACACCTTC. The chain links TRBV11-2 to TRBJ1-2; D gene unclear. CDR3 size: 16 residues. The germline V and J ends were trimmed by 4 bases and 2 bases, with 17 bases remaining between them. Germline CDR1 SGHAT, CDR2 FQNNGV.